This TCR beta chain emerged from a study of T cells after yellow fever vaccination. Study-wide findings and caveats: A large majority of primary-vaccination clones showed up again after the booster (about 97% CD4, around 90% CD8).

This CDR3 is built from 16 residues. Germline values: CDR1 LGHDT, CDR2 YNNKEL (reference sequence). Trimming took 1 base from V and 6 from J, leaving 19 bases between them. Turning to this clonotype: The antigen is undetermined.

Each CDR3 protein gets one entry after TCRdb re-called the 5' RACE reads with MiXCR. The table records 200,000 to 250,000 distinct CDR3 sequences, less than 9% of them present only once. This TCR was sampled from a man in his thirties or forties who received the YFV17D yellow fever vaccine. V gene TRBV3-1 combines with J gene TRBJ2-7; D possibly uses TRBD1 or TRBD2 (5 bases each). The source was CD4+ T cells sorted from PBMCs, collected 15 days after the yellow fever booster vaccination. The CDR3 nucleotides are TGTGCCAGCAGCCAAGTCGTTGGCGGCCCCGGGGCCGAGCAGTACTTC. This sequence encodes CASSQVVGGPGAEQYF.